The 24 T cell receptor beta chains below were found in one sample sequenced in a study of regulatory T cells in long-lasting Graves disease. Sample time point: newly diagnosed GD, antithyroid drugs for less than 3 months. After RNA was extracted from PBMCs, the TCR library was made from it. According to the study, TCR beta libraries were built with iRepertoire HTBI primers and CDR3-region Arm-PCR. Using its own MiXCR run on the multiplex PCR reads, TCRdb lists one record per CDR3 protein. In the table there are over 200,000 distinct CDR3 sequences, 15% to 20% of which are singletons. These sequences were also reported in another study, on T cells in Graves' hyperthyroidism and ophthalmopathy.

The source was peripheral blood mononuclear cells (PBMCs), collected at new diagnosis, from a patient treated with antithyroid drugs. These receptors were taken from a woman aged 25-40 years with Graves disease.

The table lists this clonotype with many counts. As DNA, the CDR3 is TGCAGTGCTAGAGTAGAGCAGGGGACCCAGTACTTC. Encoded protein: CSARVEQGTQYF. This rearrangement joins TRBV20-1 to TRBJ2-5, with a weak D call TRBD1 (5 bases). Trimming removed 1 base at V and 7 bases at J, with 10 bases between. This CDR3 comprises 12 residues. Germline V gene lookup returns CDR1 DFQATT and CDR2 SNEGSKA (reference sequence).

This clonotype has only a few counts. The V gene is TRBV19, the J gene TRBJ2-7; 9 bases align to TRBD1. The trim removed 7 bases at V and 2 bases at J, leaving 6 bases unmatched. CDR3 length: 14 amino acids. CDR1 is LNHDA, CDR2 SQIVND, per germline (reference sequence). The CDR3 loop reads CASNPGQGTYEQYF. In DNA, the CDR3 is TGTGCCAGTAATCCGGGACAGGGTACCTACGAGCAGTACTTC.

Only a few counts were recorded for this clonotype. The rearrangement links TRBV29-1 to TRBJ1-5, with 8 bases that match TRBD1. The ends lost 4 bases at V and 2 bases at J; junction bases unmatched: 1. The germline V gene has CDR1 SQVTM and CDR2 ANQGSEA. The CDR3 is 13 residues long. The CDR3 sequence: CSVAQGGNQPQHF. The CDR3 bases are TGCAGCGTTGCACAGGGGGGCAATCAGCCCCAGCATTTT.

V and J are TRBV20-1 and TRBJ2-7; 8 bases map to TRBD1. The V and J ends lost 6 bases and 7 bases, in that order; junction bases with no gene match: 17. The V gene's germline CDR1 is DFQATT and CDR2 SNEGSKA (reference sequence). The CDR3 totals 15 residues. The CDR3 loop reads CSAPRPGGALEEQYF. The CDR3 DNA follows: TGCAGTGCCCCGAGGCCAGGGGGCGCGTTGGAAGAGCAGTACTTC.

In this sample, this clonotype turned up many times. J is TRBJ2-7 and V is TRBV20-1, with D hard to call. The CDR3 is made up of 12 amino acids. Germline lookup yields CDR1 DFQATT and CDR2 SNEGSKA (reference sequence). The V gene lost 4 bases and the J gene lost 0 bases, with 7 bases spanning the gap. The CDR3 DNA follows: TGCAGTGCTAAAATAACCTCCTACGAGCAGTACTTC. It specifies CSAKITSYEQYF.

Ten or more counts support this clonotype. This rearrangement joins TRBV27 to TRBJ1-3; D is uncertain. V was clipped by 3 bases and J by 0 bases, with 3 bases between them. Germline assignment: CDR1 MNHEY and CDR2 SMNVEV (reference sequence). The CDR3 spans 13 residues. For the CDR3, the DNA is TGTGCCAGCAGTTTTAGCTCTGGAAACACCATATATTTT. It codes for CASSFSSGNTIYF.

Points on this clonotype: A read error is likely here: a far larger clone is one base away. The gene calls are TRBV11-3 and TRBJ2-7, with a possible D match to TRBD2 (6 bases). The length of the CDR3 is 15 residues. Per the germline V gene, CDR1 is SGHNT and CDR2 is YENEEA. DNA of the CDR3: TGTGCCAGCAACCACCGGAGGGCATCTACCTACAAGCAGTACTTC. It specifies CASNHRRASTYKQYF. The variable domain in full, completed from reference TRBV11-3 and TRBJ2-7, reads EAGVVQSPRYKIIEKKQPVAFWCNPISGHNTLYWYLQNLGQGPELLIRYENEEAVDDSQLPKDRFSAERLKGVDSTLKIQPAELGDSAVYLCASNHRRASTYKQYFGPGTRLTVT.

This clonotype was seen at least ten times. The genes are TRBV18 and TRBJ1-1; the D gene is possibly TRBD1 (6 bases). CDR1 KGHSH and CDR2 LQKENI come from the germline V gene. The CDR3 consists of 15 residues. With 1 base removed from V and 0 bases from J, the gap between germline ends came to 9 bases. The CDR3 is CASSPLTGVNTEAFF. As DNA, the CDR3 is TGTGCCAGCTCACCACTGACAGGCGTGAACACTGAAGCTTTCTTT.

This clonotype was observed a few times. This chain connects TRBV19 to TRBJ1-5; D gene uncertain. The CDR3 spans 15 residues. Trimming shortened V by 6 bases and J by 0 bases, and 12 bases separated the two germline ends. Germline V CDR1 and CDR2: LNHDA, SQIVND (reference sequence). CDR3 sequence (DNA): TGTGCCAGTAGAGAATTGCGTGATAGCAATCAGCCCCAGCATTTT. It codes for CASRELRDSNQPQHF.

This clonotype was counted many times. Written as DNA, the CDR3 is TGTGCCAGCAGGGGAAACTATGGCTACACCTTC. Amino acids: CASRGNYGYTF. The chain links TRBV28 to TRBJ1-2; the D is unclear. V shed 6 bases and J shed 2 bases, with 4 bases lying between them. CDR3 length: 11 residues. CDR1 is MDHEN, CDR2 SYDVKM, per germline.

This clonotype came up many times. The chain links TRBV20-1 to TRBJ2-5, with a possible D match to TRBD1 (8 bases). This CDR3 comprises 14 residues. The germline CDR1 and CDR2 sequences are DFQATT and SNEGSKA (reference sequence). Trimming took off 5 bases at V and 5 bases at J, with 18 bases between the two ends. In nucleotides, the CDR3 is TGCAGTGCTGTACAGGGGGACTACGGGGAGACCCAGTACTTC. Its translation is CSAVQGDYGETQYF.

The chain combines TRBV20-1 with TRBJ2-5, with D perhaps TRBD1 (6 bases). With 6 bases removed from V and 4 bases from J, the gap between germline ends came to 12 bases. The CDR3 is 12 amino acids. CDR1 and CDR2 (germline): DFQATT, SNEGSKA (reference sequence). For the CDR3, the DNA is TGCAGTGCACTAGGACAGCGAGAGACCCAGTACTTC. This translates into CSALGQRETQYF.

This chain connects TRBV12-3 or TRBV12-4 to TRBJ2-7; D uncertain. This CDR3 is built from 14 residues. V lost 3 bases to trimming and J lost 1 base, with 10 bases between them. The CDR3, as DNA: TGTGCCAGCAGTTTTTTTGAGGAGTCCTACGAGCAGTACTTC. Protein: CASSFFEESYEQYF.

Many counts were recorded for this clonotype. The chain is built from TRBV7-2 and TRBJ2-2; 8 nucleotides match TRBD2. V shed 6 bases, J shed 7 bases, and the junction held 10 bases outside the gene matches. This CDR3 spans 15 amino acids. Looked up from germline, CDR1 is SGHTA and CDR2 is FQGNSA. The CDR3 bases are TGTGCCAGCAGGGGAGGGACTAGAATCCTCGGGGAGCTGTTTTTT. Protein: CASRGGTRILGELFF.

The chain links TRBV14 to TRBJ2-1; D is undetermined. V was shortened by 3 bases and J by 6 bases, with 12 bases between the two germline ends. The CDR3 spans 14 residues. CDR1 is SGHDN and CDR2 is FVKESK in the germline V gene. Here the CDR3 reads CASSHSALLNEQFF. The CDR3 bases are TGTGCCAGCAGCCATTCTGCCCTGCTCAATGAGCAGTTCTTC.

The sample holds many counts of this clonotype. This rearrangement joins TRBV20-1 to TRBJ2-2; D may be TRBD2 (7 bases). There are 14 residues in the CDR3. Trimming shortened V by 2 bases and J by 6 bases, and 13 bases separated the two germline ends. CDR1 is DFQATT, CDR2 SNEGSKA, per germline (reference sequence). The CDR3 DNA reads TGCAGTGCTAGATGGGGGGGGCCGGCCGGGGAGCTGTTTTTT. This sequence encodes CSARWGGPAGELFF.

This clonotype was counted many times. CDR3 bases: TGCGCCAGCAGCCAAAGCGGGGGCCCTTCCTACGAGCAGTACTTC. Its protein is CASSQSGGPSYEQYF. This rearrangement joins TRBV4-1 to TRBJ2-7, with 8 positions matching TRBD2. The germline V gene has CDR1 MGHRA and CDR2 YSYEKL. The CDR3 runs 15 residues. V trimming: 2 bases; J trimming: 1 base; junction bases outside the gene matches: 4.

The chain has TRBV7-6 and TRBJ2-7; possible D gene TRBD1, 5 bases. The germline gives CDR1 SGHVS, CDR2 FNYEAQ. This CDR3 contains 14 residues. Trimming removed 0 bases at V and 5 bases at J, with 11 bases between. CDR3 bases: TGTGCCAGCAGCTTAGCGGAGACAGTACACGAGCAGTACTTC. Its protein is CASSLAETVHEQYF.

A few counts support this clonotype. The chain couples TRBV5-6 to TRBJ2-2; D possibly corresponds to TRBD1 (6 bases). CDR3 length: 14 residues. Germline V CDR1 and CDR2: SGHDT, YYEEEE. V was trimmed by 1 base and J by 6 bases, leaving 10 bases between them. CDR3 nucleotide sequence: TGTGCCAGCAGCTTGACAGGGATGGCCGGGGAGCTGTTTTTT. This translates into CASSLTGMAGELFF.

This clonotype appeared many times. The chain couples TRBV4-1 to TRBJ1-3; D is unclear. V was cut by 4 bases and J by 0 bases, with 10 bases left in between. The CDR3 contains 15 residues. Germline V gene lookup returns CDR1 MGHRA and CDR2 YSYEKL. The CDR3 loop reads CASSREGASGNTIYF. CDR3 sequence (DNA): TGCGCCAGCAGCCGGGAGGGAGCCTCTGGAAACACCATATATTTT.

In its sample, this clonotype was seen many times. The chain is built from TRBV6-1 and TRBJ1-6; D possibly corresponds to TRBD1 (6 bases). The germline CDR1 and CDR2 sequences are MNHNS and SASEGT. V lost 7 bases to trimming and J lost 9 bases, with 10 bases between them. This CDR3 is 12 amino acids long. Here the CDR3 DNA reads TGTGCCAGCACAGGGGTGAGTTCACCCCTCCACTTT. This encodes CASTGVSSPLHF.

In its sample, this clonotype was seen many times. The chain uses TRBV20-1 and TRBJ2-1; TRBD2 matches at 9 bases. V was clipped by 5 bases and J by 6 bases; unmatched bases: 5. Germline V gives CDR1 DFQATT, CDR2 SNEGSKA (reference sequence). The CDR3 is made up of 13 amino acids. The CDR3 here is CSAGSGGINEQFF. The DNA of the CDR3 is TGCAGTGCTGGGAGCGGGGGGATCAATGAGCAGTTCTTC.

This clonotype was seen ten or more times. Here the CDR3 DNA reads TGTGCCAGCAGTTCGGTGGGGGGCGAAGGAAACACCATATATTTT. Its translation is CASSSVGGEGNTIYF. The chain uses TRBV7-9 and TRBJ1-3, with a tentative D call TRBD1 (6 bases). From germline, CDR1 is SEHNR and CDR2 FQNEAQ (reference sequence). Trimming removed 6 bases at V and 4 bases at J, with 16 bases between. The CDR3 consists of 15 residues.

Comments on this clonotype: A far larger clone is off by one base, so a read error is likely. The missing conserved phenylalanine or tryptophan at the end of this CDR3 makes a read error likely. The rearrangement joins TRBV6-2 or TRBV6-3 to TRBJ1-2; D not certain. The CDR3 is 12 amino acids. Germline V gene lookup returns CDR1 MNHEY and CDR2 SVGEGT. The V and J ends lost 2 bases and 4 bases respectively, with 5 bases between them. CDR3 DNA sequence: TGTGCCAGCAGTTACGACCTCTATGGCTACACCCTC. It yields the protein CASSYDLYGYTL.